This TCR beta chain was found in a study of CD8 T cells in ankylosing spondylitis. Germline V gene sequence: CDR1 SGHDT, CDR2 YYEEEE. CDR3 length equals 15 residues. With 5 bases removed from V and 1 base from J, the gap between germline ends came to 14 bases. TCRdb called the 5' RACE reads again in MiXCR, with one record for every CDR3 protein. The sample has hundreds of thousands of distinct CDR3 sequences, roughly a third seen once; the top ten hold around 4.5%. General study points: Apparently characteristic of ankylosing spondylitis blood was a TCR beta motif (under ten highly homologous variants).

With respect to this clonotype: The target antigen is unknown.

The chain employs TRBV5-6 and TRBJ2-3, with a weak D call TRBD1 (8 bases). The sample was blood, either unsorted or a sorted T cell fraction (not recorded which). The source is a male donor with ankylosing spondylitis or in good health (not recorded which). CDR3 residues: CASRHRGRGTDTQYF. The CDR3 DNA follows: TGTGCCAGCAGGCACAGGGGGAGGGGCACAGATACGCAGTATTTT.